These 28 T cell receptor beta chains share one sample of origin, sequenced in a study of blood T cell repertoires in COVID-19. Sequencing used immunoSEQ multiplex PCR; TCRdb keeps in-frame clones, though not all of them. Altogether about 250,000 clones are present, about 89% being singletons, with the ten largest covering 1.5% to 2%. Sequencing was carried out using peripheral blood. Every receptor here comes from a woman in her sixties who had recovered from COVID-19.

V usage is TRBV5-6 and J usage is TRBJ1-2; weak D call: TRBD1 (6 bases). This CDR3 region has 15 residues. V lost 3 bases, J lost 4 bases, and 16 bases lay in between. CDR1 SGHDT and CDR2 YYEEEE come from the germline V gene. The DNA of the CDR3 is TGTGCCAGCAGCTCTGACAGGACGACTCTCTATGGCTACACCTTC. Its translation: CASSSDRTTLYGYTF.

There are a few counts of this clone. The gene calls are TRBV6-5 and TRBJ1-1, with D maybe TRBD1 (6 bases). CDR1 and CDR2 (germline): MNHEY, SVGAGI. V was pared by 2 bases and J by 2 bases, with 15 bases between. This CDR3 contains 16 residues. CDR3 sequence reads: CASSYRTTGINTEAFF. The CDR3 DNA reads as TGTGCCAGCAGTTACCGCACGACAGGAATAAACACTGAAGCTTTCTTT.

The J gene is TRBJ2-2, the V gene TRBV18; D remains unclear. V lost 3 bases to trimming and J lost 2 bases, with 13 bases between them. Germline assignment: CDR1 KGHSH and CDR2 LQKENI. This CDR3 spans 16 amino acids. CDR3 protein: CASSPTRQANTGELFF. The DNA of the CDR3 is TGTGCCAGCTCACCTACAAGGCAGGCCAACACCGGGGAGCTGTTTTTT.

The rearrangement joins TRBV27 to TRBJ1-2; the D gene is possibly TRBD1 (5 bases). CDR3 length equals 17 residues. Per the germline V gene, CDR1 is MNHEY and CDR2 is SMNVEV (reference sequence). The ends were cut back, 5 bases at V and 0 bases at J, with 19 bases in the middle. The CDR3 DNA sequence: TGTGCCAGCAGTCCCCGTCCGGGACTCAAATCTAACTATGGCTACACCTTC. Translated: CASSPRPGLKSNYGYTF.

The chain combines TRBV6-2 or TRBV6-3 with TRBJ1-5; the D is unclear. Per the germline V gene, CDR1 is MNHEY and CDR2 is SVGEGT. V lost 2 bases, J lost 4 bases, and 9 bases lay in between. The length of the CDR3 is 14 residues. CDR3 nucleotide sequence: TGTGCCAGCAGTTACGTGGGCACGAATCAGCCCCAGCATTTT. Translating it yields CASSYVGTNQPQHF.

This chain links TRBV24-1 with TRBJ2-1; the D gene is possibly TRBD1 (6 bases). V was shortened by 2 bases and J by 4 bases, with 14 bases between the two germline ends. CDR1 and CDR2 (germline): KGHDR, SFDVKD. The CDR3 loop spans 16 amino acids. DNA for the CDR3: TGTGCCACCAGTGATTCGGCGAGGGGGTCTTACAATGAGCAGTTCTTC. Its translation: CATSDSARGSYNEQFF.

The rearrangement uses TRBV5-1 and TRBJ2-5; D call uncertain. Trimming removed 4 bases at V and 2 bases at J, with 18 bases between. CDR1 is SGHRS and CDR2 is YFSETQ in the germline V gene. The CDR3 runs 16 residues. CDR3 protein: CASSLGPTTRQETQYF. The CDR3 DNA is TGCGCCAGCAGCCTTGGGCCCACGACCAGACAAGAGACCCAGTACTTC.

The chain uses TRBV24-1 and TRBJ2-7, with D hard to call. This CDR3 spans 11 amino acids. Trimming removed 9 bases from V and 2 bases from J, with 7 bases in between. Germline V lookup: CDR1 KGHDR, CDR2 SFDVKD. The CDR3 loop reads CATGSAYEQYF. The DNA for the CDR3 is TGTGCCACCGGTTCAGCCTACGAGCAGTACTTC.

The chain employs TRBV19 and TRBJ1-4; TRBD1 aligns across 10 bases. Trimming removed 7 bases from V and 3 bases from J; junction bases left unmatched: 14. The CDR3 sequence is 18 residues long. CDR1 and CDR2 (germline): LNHDA, SQIVND (reference sequence). Written as DNA, the CDR3 is TGTGCCAGTAACCCCTTCGGGACAGGGGTCTGGGCTAATGAAAAACTGTTTTTT. As protein: CASNPFGTGVWANEKLFF.

This chain connects TRBV5-1 to TRBJ2-5, with D unclear. This CDR3 is 14 amino acids long. Germline loops: CDR1 SGHRS, CDR2 YFSETQ. Trimming shortened V by 2 bases and J by 2 bases, and 10 bases separated the two germline ends. In nucleotides, the CDR3 is TGCGCCAGCAGCTTAAACACACCACAAGAGACCCAGTACTTC. Translated, it gives CASSLNTPQETQYF. The full variable domain, with the rest looked up from reference TRBV5-1 and TRBJ2-5, is KAGVTQTPRYLIKTRGQQVTLSCSPISGHRSVSWYQQTPGQGLQFLFEYFSETQRNKGNFPGRFSGRQFSNSRSEMNVSTLELGDSALYLCASSLNTPQETQYFGPGTRLLVL.

This chain joins TRBV5-1 and TRBJ2-1; possibly TRBD1 for D (5 bases). The CDR3 length is 15 residues. Germline CDR1 reads SGHRS; CDR2 reads YFSETQ. The V and J ends lost 0 bases and 3 bases respectively, with 10 bases between them. The CDR3 DNA reads as TGCGCCAGCAGCTTGGAGGGGTTGGACTACAATGAGCAGTTCTTC. Its protein product is CASSLEGLDYNEQFF.

On this clone: Other DNA sequences in this sample translate to the same CDR3. The V call is TRBV5-1, the J call TRBJ1-4; D is perhaps TRBD1 (6 bases). The CDR3 is 14 residues long. Germline CDR1 reads SGHRS; CDR2 reads YFSETQ. Trimming removed 2 bases at V and 1 base at J, with 6 bases between. The CDR3 protein is CASSLQGTNEKLFF. The DNA for the CDR3 is TGCGCCAGCAGCTTACAGGGAACTAATGAAAAACTGTTTTTT.

The chain carries TRBV6-5 and TRBJ2-1; D possibly corresponds to TRBD1 (5 bases). V lost 2 bases to trimming and J lost 4 bases, with 6 bases between them. The CDR3 contains 13 residues. Germline V gene data show CDR1 as MNHEY and CDR2 as SVGAGI. The CDR3 loop is CASSYDRYNEQFF. The CDR3 DNA reads TGTGCCAGCAGTTACGACAGATACAATGAGCAGTTCTTC.

V gene TRBV19 combines with J gene TRBJ1-5; D unresolved. The CDR3 totals 12 residues. Trimming removed 8 bases from V and 4 bases from J, with 9 bases in between. Germline lookup yields CDR1 LNHDA and CDR2 SQIVND (reference sequence). The CDR3 sequence: CASGPLNQPQHF. CDR3 sequence (DNA): TGTGCCAGTGGGCCACTGAATCAGCCCCAGCATTTT.

J is TRBJ2-7 and V is TRBV5-4, with 7 bases fitting TRBD1. V shed 0 bases and J 1 base; nucleotides not matched to a gene: 7. The CDR3 has 16 residues. Germline V CDR1 and CDR2: SGHNT, YYREEE (reference sequence). As DNA, the CDR3 is TGTGCCAGCAGCTTGGGACAGGGTCGCATATCCTACGAGCAGTACTTC. This translates into CASSLGQGRISYEQYF.

The chain joins TRBV2 to TRBJ2-2; 12 positions agree with TRBD1. Germline V lookup: CDR1 SNHLY, CDR2 FYNNEI. CDR3 length: 14 amino acids. The ends lost 11 bases at V and 5 bases at J; junction bases unmatched: 6. The CDR3 region is CALGDRGRTGELFF. The CDR3 DNA sequence: TGTGCCCTCGGGGACAGGGGGCGGACCGGGGAGCTGTTTTTT. Full variable domain (missing parts from reference TRBV2 and TRBJ2-2): EPEVTQTPSHQVTQMGQEVILRCVPISNHLYFYWYRQILGQKVEFLVSFYNNEISEKSEIFDDQFSVERPDGSNFTLKIRSTKLEDSAMYFCALGDRGRTGELFFGEGSRLTVL.

This clone was recorded a few times. The CDR3 spells CATKAFGGDYGYTF. The CDR3, as DNA: TGTGCCACCAAAGCTTTCGGGGGGGACTATGGCTACACCTTC. The rearrangement uses TRBV27 and TRBJ1-2; perhaps TRBD1 as D (5 bases). CDR3 length: 14 residues. The germline V gene has CDR1 MNHEY and CDR2 SMNVEV (reference sequence). Trimming left V 10 bases short and J 3 bases short, with 18 bases between.

In its sample, this clone was seen once. Being one base from a much bigger clone, this may be a read error. This rearrangement joins TRBV27 to TRBJ2-7; 7 bases are shared with TRBD1. CDR1 MNHEY and CDR2 SMNVEV come from the germline V gene (reference sequence). CDR3 length: 14 amino acids. The junction had 5 bases not matched to a gene; V was cut back by 4 bases and J by 2 bases. For the CDR3, the DNA is TGTGCCAGCAGTTCAACCGGGACAGCCTACGAGCAGTACTTC. Translating it yields CASSSTGTAYEQYF.

This chain connects TRBV5-1 to TRBJ1-3; 7 bases line up with TRBD1. Germline V gene sequence: CDR1 SGHRS, CDR2 YFSETQ. After removal of 4 bases from V and 8 bases from J, the junction contained 12 bases not matched to a gene. There are 15 residues in the CDR3. The CDR3 DNA sequence: TGCGCCAGCAGCACCACAGGGGACGGAGGAGACACCATATATTTT. It is translated as CASSTTGDGGDTIYF. The full variable domain, with the rest looked up from reference TRBV5-1 and TRBJ1-3, is KAGVTQTPRYLIKTRGQQVTLSCSPISGHRSVSWYQQTPGQGLQFLFEYFSETQRNKGNFPGRFSGRQFSNSRSEMNVSTLELGDSALYLCASSTTGDGGDTIYFGEGSWLTVV.

This chain uses TRBV12-3 or TRBV12-4 with TRBJ1-2; D gene uncertain. Trimming shortened V by 6 bases and J by 4 bases, and 12 bases separated the two germline ends. This CDR3 contains 13 residues. Here the CDR3 DNA reads TGTGCCAGCAGGCCCGATAGTGGCTATGGCTACACCTTC. This translates into CASRPDSGYGYTF.

The chain recombines TRBV27 with TRBJ2-7; possibly TRBD2 for D (5 bases). CDR3 size: 14 residues. Germline-derived CDR1 and CDR2 are MNHEY and SMNVEV (reference sequence). Trimming removed 0 bases at V and 3 bases at J, with 9 bases between. The CDR3 loop is CASSLSSGVYEQYF. In DNA form, the CDR3 reads TGTGCCAGCAGTTTATCGTCCGGGGTCTACGAGCAGTACTTC.

The rearrangement links TRBV18 to TRBJ1-2, with TRBD1 matching over 9 bases. With 6 bases clipped from V and 3 bases from J, the junction kept 5 bases outside the gene matches. From germline, CDR1 is KGHSH and CDR2 LQKENI. This CDR3 comprises 14 residues. The CDR3 is CASSTGGVDYGYTF. The CDR3 DNA reads TGTGCCAGCTCCACAGGGGGCGTCGACTATGGCTACACCTTC.

The V and J genes are TRBV28 and TRBJ2-5, with 10 bases that match TRBD1. V lost 6 bases and J lost 5; bases outside the gene matches: 9. CDR3 length equals 15 residues. Germline lookup yields CDR1 MDHEN and CDR2 SYDVKM. The CDR3 loop is CASSPPGQGWETQYF. DNA of the CDR3: TGTGCCAGCAGCCCCCCGGGACAGGGGTGGGAGACCCAGTACTTC.

In its sample, this clone was seen once. V usage is TRBV7-2 and J usage is TRBJ1-2; weak D call: TRBD1 (5 bases). The CDR3 contains 12 residues. V lost 5 bases to trimming and J lost 8 bases, with 12 bases between them. Germline lookup yields CDR1 SGHTA and CDR2 FQGNSA. The CDR3 bases are TGTGCCAGCAGCCCTTACTCAGGGGGCTACACCTTC. Protein product: CASSPYSGGYTF.

Details on this clone: Other DNA sequences from this sample encode an identical CDR3 as well. The chain carries TRBV24-1 and TRBJ1-5, with 9 bases fitting TRBD1. V was clipped by 2 bases and J by 1 base; unmatched bases: 2. CDR3 size: 16 residues. Per germline, CDR1 KGHDR and CDR2 SFDVKD. The CDR3 spells CATSDSDRGSNQPQHF. DNA for the CDR3: TGTGCCACCAGTGATTCAGACAGGGGGAGCAATCAGCCCCAGCATTTT.

This chain links TRBV25-1 with TRBJ2-1; 9 bases map to TRBD1. This CDR3 region has 15 residues. CDR1 is MGHDK and CDR2 is SYGVNS in the germline V gene. V shed 6 bases, J shed 5 bases, and the junction held 8 bases outside the gene matches. The CDR3 DNA reads as TGTGCCAGCAGCATCCGACAGGGGGTTAACAATGAGCAGTTCTTC. Residues: CASSIRQGVNNEQFF.

The chain combines TRBV20-1 with TRBJ1-1, with D unresolved. The CDR3 runs to 11 residues. Trimming removed 3 bases from V and 6 bases from J, with 8 bases in between. Looked up from germline, CDR1 is DFQATT and CDR2 is SNEGSKA (reference sequence). The CDR3 reads CSASLGAEAFF. CDR3 coding DNA: TGCAGTGCTAGCCTCGGGGCTGAAGCTTTCTTT.

This clone was seen a single time. The chain couples TRBV5-4 to TRBJ2-7; perhaps TRBD2 as D (6 bases). V was pared by 2 bases and J by 3 bases, with 15 bases between. Germline V CDR1 and CDR2: SGHNT, YYREEE (reference sequence). This CDR3 contains 15 residues. The CDR3 bases are TGTGCCAGCAGCTTCGAGGCGGGGCCGTACTACGAGCAGTACTTC. Its protein is CASSFEAGPYYEQYF.